This record looks at one TCR beta chain sequence and its context. Its antigen remains unknown. Germline values: CDR1 SGHAT, CDR2 FQNNGV. Trimming took 7 bases from V and 1 from J, leaving 11 bases between them. The CDR3 has 15 residues. Assay used: immunoSEQ multiplex PCR; TCRdb lists only in-frame clones, some missing. The data contain more than 100,000 clones, about 85% of them singletons. These data belong to a study of T cell responses to AZD1222 COVID-19 vaccine. Regarding the study as a whole: The CD4 TCRs associated with vaccination extended across spike and predominated at 160-218 and 743-854. Compared with day 0, the breadth and depth of the Spike-specific TCR repertoire rose significantly after two doses of AZD1222.

The sample here was peripheral blood, taken on day 0 of AZD1222 vaccination. This chain links TRBV11-2 with TRBJ1-6; D not certain. The sequence was obtained from an adult in good health. CDR3 in DNA: TGTGCCAGCACCCGGTTGAGGTCCTATAATTCACCCCTCCACTTT. This sequence encodes CASTRLRSYNSPLHF.